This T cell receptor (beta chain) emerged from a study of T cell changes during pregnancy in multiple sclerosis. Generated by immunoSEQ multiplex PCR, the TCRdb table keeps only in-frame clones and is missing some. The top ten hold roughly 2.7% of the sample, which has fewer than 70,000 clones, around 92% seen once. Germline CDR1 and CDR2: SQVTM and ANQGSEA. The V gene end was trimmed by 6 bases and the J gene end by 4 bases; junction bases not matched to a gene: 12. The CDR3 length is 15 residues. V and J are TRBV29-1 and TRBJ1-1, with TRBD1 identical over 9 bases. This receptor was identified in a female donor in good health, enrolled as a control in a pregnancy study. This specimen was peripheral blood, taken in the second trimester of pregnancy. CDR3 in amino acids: CSVTRAGTGRTEAFF. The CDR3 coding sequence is TGCAGCGTGACTAGGGCCGGGACAGGGCGCACTGAAGCTTTCTTT.